These T cell receptor beta chains were read from a single sample in a study of T-cell memory formation after mild COVID-19. MiXCR, run by TCRdb on the 5' RACE reads, gives a single entry per CDR3 protein. This table has about 390,000 distinct CDR3 sequences, around a sixth appearing once. The sequencing input was PBMCs or a T cell subset sorted from them (not recorded which). The origin of the receptors is a man between 18 and 35 years old who had mild COVID-19 (a few samples of this study predate the infection). Cell type and time point are not known. Each CDR3 is given with its conserved first and last residue. Each record gives: V gene, D gene, clone size, CDR3 length, J gene, CDR3 DNA, CDR3 protein. A D gene is named only where the DNA matches it firmly. The size field is filled for only some rows; it gives once, few, many or a size class.

V gene: TRBV4-1
D gene: NA
clone size: few
CDR3 length: 12
J gene: TRBJ2-5
CDR3 DNA: TGCGCCAGCAGCCAAGACGAAGAGACCCAGTACTTC
CDR3 protein: CASSQDEETQYF

V gene: TRBV5-1
D gene: NA
clone size: NA
CDR3 length: 15
J gene: TRBJ2-2
CDR3 DNA: TGCGCCAGCCGTTCCGAAGGGGCCGGCACCGGGGAGCTGTTTTTT
CDR3 protein: CASRSEGAGTGELFF

V gene: TRBV7-3
D gene: NA
clone size: many
CDR3 length: 13
J gene: TRBJ2-2
CDR3 DNA: TGTGCCAGCAGTCCAGGGGTAACGGGGGAGCTGTTTTTT
CDR3 protein: CASSPGVTGELFF

V gene: TRBV6-4
D gene: TRBD2
clone size: many
CDR3 length: 16
J gene: TRBJ2-1
CDR3 DNA: TGTGCCAGCAGCGCTGGACTAGCGGGGGGCAGTGATGAGCAGTTCTTC
CDR3 protein: CASSAGLAGGSDEQFF

V gene: TRBV7-3
D gene: NA
clone size: few
CDR3 length: 16
J gene: TRBJ2-3
CDR3 DNA: TGTGCCAGCAGCTTAGTTCCCGGGCTCCTCGGGGATACGCAGTATTTT
CDR3 protein: CASSLVPGLLGDTQYF

V gene: TRBV7-9
D gene: NA
clone size: NA
CDR3 length: 13
J gene: TRBJ2-5
CDR3 DNA: TGTGCCAGCGAACGGTTTGAGTTGGAGACCCAGTACTTC
CDR3 protein: CASERFELETQYF

V gene: TRBV25-1
D gene: NA
clone size: few
CDR3 length: 18
J gene: TRBJ2-1
CDR3 DNA: TGTGCCAGCAGTGAACAGGGAACAGATCGGAAGACAGTCAATGAGCAGTTCTTC
CDR3 protein: CASSEQGTDRKTVNEQFF

V gene: TRBV15
D gene: NA
clone size: few
CDR3 length: 13
J gene: TRBJ2-2
CDR3 DNA: TGTGCCACCAGCGGCCGAAACACCGGGGAGCTGTTTTTT
CDR3 protein: CATSGRNTGELFF

V gene: TRBV5-1
D gene: TRBD1
clone size: many
CDR3 length: 14
J gene: TRBJ2-5
CDR3 DNA: TGCGCCAGCAGCCTGGCGACAGGGCAAGAGACCCAGTACTTC
CDR3 protein: CASSLATGQETQYF

V gene: TRBV7-2
D gene: NA
clone size: few
CDR3 length: 17
J gene: TRBJ1-1
CDR3 DNA: TGTGCCAGCAGCTTACAGCACGCAGGTGGATGGAACACTGAAGCTTTCTTT
CDR3 protein: CASSLQHAGGWNTEAFF

V gene: TRBV5-6
D gene: NA
clone size: NA
CDR3 length: 15
J gene: TRBJ2-7
CDR3 DNA: TGTGCCAGCAGCTTGGAGGGTCTAGCGTCCTACGAGCAGTACTTC
CDR3 protein: CASSLEGLASYEQYF

V gene: TRBV12-3/TRBV12-4
D gene: NA
clone size: NA
CDR3 length: 13
J gene: TRBJ1-5
CDR3 DNA: TGTGCCAGCAGTCGACTTAGCAATCAGCCCCAGCATTTT
CDR3 protein: CASSRLSNQPQHF

V gene: TRBV7-2
D gene: NA
clone size: few
CDR3 length: 15
J gene: TRBJ2-7
CDR3 DNA: TGTGCCAGCAGCCCAGAGGTCGGGGCGGGTTTCGAGCAGTACTTC
CDR3 protein: CASSPEVGAGFEQYF

V gene: TRBV6-2/TRBV6-3
D gene: NA
clone size: few
CDR3 length: 13
J gene: TRBJ1-2
CDR3 DNA: TGTGCCAGCAGTTACGCAAGGATCTATGGCTACACCTTC
CDR3 protein: CASSYARIYGYTF

V gene: TRBV29-1
D gene: NA
clone size: many
CDR3 length: 13
J gene: TRBJ2-1
CDR3 DNA: TGCAGCGTACCGGGACTGCCATCAGATGGGCAGTTCTTC
CDR3 protein: CSVPGLPSDGQFF

V gene: TRBV7-2
D gene: NA
clone size: few
CDR3 length: 14
J gene: TRBJ2-3
CDR3 DNA: TGTGCCAGCAGCTCGACTAGTATCACAGATACGCAGTATTTT
CDR3 protein: CASSSTSITDTQYF

V gene: TRBV6-2/TRBV6-3
D gene: NA
clone size: NA
CDR3 length: 14
J gene: TRBJ2-4
CDR3 DNA: TGTGCCAGCAGTTCACCGGGGCGAATGGACATTCAGTACTTC
CDR3 protein: CASSSPGRMDIQYF

V gene: TRBV7-9
D gene: NA
clone size: few
CDR3 length: 15
J gene: TRBJ2-2
CDR3 DNA: TGTGCCAGCAGCCATTCTAGCGCCAACACCGGGGAGCTGTTTTTT
CDR3 protein: CASSHSSANTGELFF

V gene: TRBV6-2/TRBV6-3
D gene: NA
clone size: NA
CDR3 length: 15
J gene: TRBJ2-6
CDR3 DNA: TGTGCCAGCATGTCGGGGGGCAGTGGGGCCAACGTCCTGACTTTC
CDR3 protein: CASMSGGSGANVLTF

V gene: TRBV7-6
D gene: NA
clone size: NA
CDR3 length: 14
J gene: TRBJ1-1
CDR3 DNA: TGTGCCAGCAGCACGAGAATCTACGGCACTGAAGCTTTCTTT
CDR3 protein: CASSTRIYGTEAFF

V gene: TRBV6-5
D gene: TRBD2
clone size: many
CDR3 length: 15
J gene: TRBJ2-3
CDR3 DNA: TGTGCCAGCAGTTACACTAGCGGGGGGGCAGATACGCAGTATTTT
CDR3 protein: CASSYTSGGADTQYF

V gene: TRBV12-3/TRBV12-4
D gene: TRBD1
clone size: few
CDR3 length: 15
J gene: TRBJ2-7
CDR3 DNA: TGTGCCAGCAGCCAACAGGGGGTATCTCGTTACGAGCAGTACTTC
CDR3 protein: CASSQQGVSRYEQYF

V gene: TRBV6-5
D gene: NA
clone size: once
CDR3 length: 14
J gene: TRBJ2-7
CDR3 DNA: TGTGCCAGCACCAATCAGGGGGGCTCCTACGAGCAGTACTTC
CDR3 protein: CASTNQGGSYEQYF

V gene: TRBV11-1
D gene: NA
clone size: NA
CDR3 length: 14
J gene: TRBJ2-6
CDR3 DNA: TGTGCCAGCAGCCGGGTGTTTGGGGCCAACGTCCTGACTTTC
CDR3 protein: CASSRVFGANVLTF

V gene: TRBV12-3/TRBV12-4
D gene: NA
clone size: few
CDR3 length: 14
J gene: TRBJ2-5
CDR3 DNA: TGTGCCAGCAGCTTTCCAGGAGCCGCGGAGACCCAGTACTTC
CDR3 protein: CASSFPGAAETQYF

V gene: TRBV7-8
D gene: TRBD1
clone size: NA
CDR3 length: 16
J gene: TRBJ2-3
CDR3 DNA: TGTGCCAGCAGCCTGCGACAGGGGCCCCCCACAGATACGCAGTATTTT
CDR3 protein: CASSLRQGPPTDTQYF

V gene: TRBV7-2
D gene: TRBD2
clone size: few
CDR3 length: 17
J gene: TRBJ2-2
CDR3 DNA: TGTGCCAGCAGTCTCCCTGCGCGGGGGGCGAACACCGGGGAGCTGTTTTTT
CDR3 protein: CASSLPARGANTGELFF

V gene: TRBV13
D gene: NA
clone size: NA
CDR3 length: 13
J gene: TRBJ2-6
CDR3 DNA: TGTGCCAGCAGCTACCAAGGGGCCAACGTCCTGACTTTC
CDR3 protein: CASSYQGANVLTF

V gene: TRBV18
D gene: NA
clone size: few
CDR3 length: 14
J gene: TRBJ2-3
CDR3 DNA: TGTGCCAGCTCGTCAGAGGGGGGCACAGATACGCAGTATTTT
CDR3 protein: CASSSEGGTDTQYF

V gene: TRBV27
D gene: TRBD2
clone size: NA
CDR3 length: 17
J gene: TRBJ2-2
CDR3 DNA: TGTGCCAGCAGTCCCTCATCACTAGCGGGGGGCCCCGGGGAGCTGTTTTTT
CDR3 protein: CASSPSSLAGGPGELFF

V gene: TRBV7-9
D gene: NA
clone size: many
CDR3 length: 13
J gene: TRBJ2-1
CDR3 DNA: TGTGCCAGCAGCTTACAAGGGGGCAATGAGCAGTTCTTC
CDR3 protein: CASSLQGGNEQFF

V gene: TRBV25-1
D gene: NA
clone size: NA
CDR3 length: 15
J gene: TRBJ1-1
CDR3 DNA: TGTGCCAGCAGTGCCTATGGGGAGGGGCGAGGTGAAGCTTTCTTT
CDR3 protein: CASSAYGEGRGEAFF

V gene: TRBV7-2
D gene: TRBD1
clone size: NA
CDR3 length: 16
J gene: TRBJ1-4
CDR3 DNA: TGTGCCAGCAGCTACCTCGGGACAGGGAATAATGAAAAACTGTTTTTT
CDR3 protein: CASSYLGTGNNEKLFF

V gene: TRBV5-6
D gene: NA
clone size: many
CDR3 length: 14
J gene: TRBJ2-5
CDR3 DNA: TGTGCCAGCAGCTTGACGACCACCCAAGAGACCCAGTACTTC
CDR3 protein: CASSLTTTQETQYF

V gene: TRBV19
D gene: TRBD1
clone size: NA
CDR3 length: 15
J gene: TRBJ2-2
CDR3 DNA: TGTGCCAGTAGTGGACAGGGAAATCTCCCCGGGGAGCTGTTTTTT
CDR3 protein: CASSGQGNLPGELFF

V gene: TRBV7-2
D gene: TRBD1
clone size: NA
CDR3 length: 15
J gene: TRBJ1-4
CDR3 DNA: TGTGCCAGCAGCTTAGCGCCAAGGGGGCGGGAAAAACTGTTTTTT
CDR3 protein: CASSLAPRGREKLFF

V gene: TRBV4-1
D gene: NA
clone size: NA
CDR3 length: 16
J gene: TRBJ2-3
CDR3 DNA: TGCGCCAGCAGCCAAGTCCTAGGGAAACTCACAGATACGCAGTATTTT
CDR3 protein: CASSQVLGKLTDTQYF

V gene: TRBV12-3/TRBV12-4
D gene: NA
clone size: NA
CDR3 length: 15
J gene: TRBJ1-1
CDR3 DNA: TGTGCCAGCAGTTGGTTCGTCGCCAGCAACACTGAAGCTTTCTTT
CDR3 protein: CASSWFVASNTEAFF

V gene: TRBV3-1
D gene: NA
clone size: few
CDR3 length: 14
J gene: TRBJ1-2
CDR3 DNA: TGTGCCAGCAGCCAAGTCGGAGGAGACTATGGCTACACCTTC
CDR3 protein: CASSQVGGDYGYTF

V gene: TRBV14
D gene: TRBD1
clone size: few
CDR3 length: 13
J gene: TRBJ1-1
CDR3 DNA: TGTGCCAGCAGCTTTGACAGGGAAACTGAAGCTTTCTTT
CDR3 protein: CASSFDRETEAFF

V gene: TRBV2
D gene: NA
clone size: NA
CDR3 length: 14
J gene: TRBJ2-2
CDR3 DNA: TGTGCCAGCAGTGATCAGGGGTACACCGGGGAGCTGTTTTTT
CDR3 protein: CASSDQGYTGELFF

V gene: TRBV28
D gene: NA
clone size: NA
CDR3 length: 14
J gene: TRBJ2-3
CDR3 DNA: TGTGCCAGCAGTTTCTCCCAGAGCACAGATACGCAGTATTTT
CDR3 protein: CASSFSQSTDTQYF

V gene: TRBV25-1
D gene: NA
clone size: few
CDR3 length: 16
J gene: TRBJ2-1
CDR3 DNA: TGTGCCAGCAGTGAATTGGTCAAGAGGTCCTACAATGAGCAGTTCTTC
CDR3 protein: CASSELVKRSYNEQFF

V gene: TRBV2
D gene: NA
clone size: few
CDR3 length: 14
J gene: TRBJ1-1
CDR3 DNA: TGTGCCAGCAGTGAAATACAGGGTAACACTGAAGCTTTCTTT
CDR3 protein: CASSEIQGNTEAFF

V gene: TRBV11-2
D gene: TRBD2
clone size: NA
CDR3 length: 15
J gene: TRBJ2-7
CDR3 DNA: TGTGCCAGCAGCCTACCCGGGACTAGTCACTACGAGCAGTACTTC
CDR3 protein: CASSLPGTSHYEQYF

V gene: TRBV7-6
D gene: NA
clone size: few
CDR3 length: 15
J gene: TRBJ2-7
CDR3 DNA: TGTGCCAGCAGCTCCCTCAGACAGTTCGCCTACGAGCAGTACTTC
CDR3 protein: CASSSLRQFAYEQYF

V gene: TRBV14
D gene: TRBD2
clone size: few
CDR3 length: 14
J gene: TRBJ2-2
CDR3 DNA: TGTGCCAGCAGCCGGGACTATAACACCGGGGAGCTGTTTTTT
CDR3 protein: CASSRDYNTGELFF

V gene: TRBV11-3
D gene: NA
clone size: NA
CDR3 length: 13
J gene: TRBJ2-3
CDR3 DNA: TGTGCCAGCAGCTCGCGACTAGAGGATACGCAGTATTTT
CDR3 protein: CASSSRLEDTQYF

V gene: TRBV10-3
D gene: NA
clone size: few
CDR3 length: 15
J gene: TRBJ1-2
CDR3 DNA: TGTGCCATCAGTGGTTCTTATAGGGCGGGCTATGGCTACACCTTC
CDR3 protein: CAISGSYRAGYGYTF

V gene: TRBV29-1
D gene: NA
clone size: NA
CDR3 length: 14
J gene: TRBJ1-1
CDR3 DNA: TGCACCTTTACCCGGGGGGCTTTCGACACTGAAGCTTTCTTT
CDR3 protein: CTFTRGAFDTEAFF

V gene: TRBV12-5
D gene: NA
clone size: NA
CDR3 length: 10
J gene: TRBJ1-1
CDR3 DNA: TGTGCTAGTGGTTTAGCTGAAGCTTTCTTT
CDR3 protein: CASGLAEAFF

V gene: TRBV11-3
D gene: TRBD2
clone size: NA
CDR3 length: 17
J gene: TRBJ2-1
CDR3 DNA: TGTGCCAGCAGCTACCCGCTATCGCGGGGGGCCGGGGATGAGCAGTTCTTC
CDR3 protein: CASSYPLSRGAGDEQFF